These T cell receptor beta chains were read from a single sample in a study of CD8 T cells in ankylosing spondylitis. TCRdb fed the 5' RACE reads into MiXCR, producing one record per CDR3 protein. The repertoire includes tens of thousands of distinct CDR3 sequences, approximately 5.3% of them detected once, and over 2% sits in the top ten. The sequencing sample was made of blood, either unsorted or a sorted T cell fraction (not recorded which). The receptors derive from a male donor with ankylosing spondylitis or in good health (not recorded which). Each CDR3 is given with its conserved first and last residue. A D gene is named only where the DNA matches it firmly. The size field is filled for only some rows; it gives once, few, many or a size class.

>TRBV6-5|15|TRBJ2-2|-|many
CASGRGTPNTGELFF
TGTGCCAGCGGGAGAGGGACACCGAACACCGGGGAGCTGTTTTTT
>TRBV6-2/TRBV6-3|13|TRBJ1-2|-|many
CASSFSAPGGYTF
TGTGCCAGCAGTTTCAGTGCTCCGGGAGGCTACACCTTC
>TRBV5-1|15|TRBJ1-1|TRBD1|many
CASSLNAGGLTEAFF
TGCGCCAGCAGCTTGAACGCAGGGGGCTTGACTGAAGCTTTCTTT
>TRBV20-1|17|TRBJ2-2|-|many
CCARDPRGDPNTGELFF
TGCTGTGCTAGAGATCCTAGGGGGGACCCGAACACCGGGGAGCTGTTTTTT
>TRBV3-1|14|TRBJ2-7|-|many
CASSQTWGDYEQYF
TGTGCCAGCAGCCAGACTTGGGGGGACTACGAGCAGTACTTC
>TRBV29-1|11|TRBJ2-7|-|many
CSVAEGWEQYF
TGCAGCGTGGCGGAGGGTTGGGAGCAGTACTTC
>TRBV28|15|TRBJ2-1|-|many
CASSLEGGPYNEQFF
TGTGCCAGCAGTTTAGAGGGGGGGCCCTACAATGAGCAGTTCTTC
>TRBV29-1|14|TRBJ2-1|TRBD2|many
CSEASGGSYNEQFF
TGCAGCGAGGCTAGCGGGGGCTCCTACAATGAGCAGTTCTTC
>TRBV6-2/TRBV6-3|14|TRBJ1-5|-|-
CASSYPEEDQPQHF
TGTGCCAGCAGCTATCCGGAGGAGGATCAGCCCCAGCATTTT
>TRBV6-2/TRBV6-3|14|TRBJ2-1|TRBD1|many
CASRGTAAYNEQFF
TGTGCCAGCAGGGGGACAGCGGCATACAATGAGCAGTTCTTC
>TRBV20-1|12|TRBJ2-5|-|many
CSARADQETQYF
TGCAGTGCTAGGGCAGACCAAGAGACCCAGTACTTC
>TRBV6-5|15|TRBJ1-3|TRBD1|many
CASVETGVAGNTIYF
TGTGCCAGCGTTGAGACAGGGGTGGCTGGAAACACCATATATTTT
>TRBV27|14|TRBJ1-1|TRBD1|many
CASSFTGQASEAFF
TGTGCCAGCAGTTTCACGGGACAGGCGTCTGAAGCTTTCTTT
>TRBV12-3/TRBV12-4|11|TRBJ2-3|-|-
CAVGTTDTQYF
TGTGCCGTGGGTACCACAGATACGCAGTATTTT
>TRBV7-9|16|TRBJ1-2|TRBD1|many
CASSDRDRARLSGYTF
TGTGCCAGCAGCGACCGGGACAGGGCGCGACTAAGTGGCTACACCTTC
>TRBV6-2/TRBV6-3|13|TRBJ1-2|TRBD1|many
CASTLGQADGYTF
TGTGCCAGCACCTTGGGACAGGCTGATGGCTACACCTTC
>TRBV7-3|13|TRBJ2-7|TRBD1|many
CASSPDRGHEQYF
TGTGCCAGCAGCCCCGACAGGGGGCACGAGCAGTACTTC
>TRBV5-6|15|TRBJ2-1|-|many
CASSRGSTGYREQFF
TGTGCCAGCAGCCGCGGTTCGACTGGTTACCGAGAGCAGTTCTTC
>TRBV20-1|14|TRBJ2-1|-|-
CSASTGSGWYEQFF
TGCAGTGCTAGTACGGGGTCCGGTTGGTATGAGCAGTTCTTC
>TRBV18|15|TRBJ2-1|-|many
CASSPTDLGYNEQFF
TGTGCCAGCTCACCGACAGATTTGGGCTACAATGAGCAGTTCTTC
>TRBV24-1|16|TRBJ2-5|TRBD1|many
CATSEPGTGGRETQYF
TGTGCCACCAGTGAACCCGGGACAGGGGGCAGGGAGACCCAGTACTTC
>TRBV14|13|TRBJ2-7|-|many
CASSGVRTYEQYF
TGTGCCAGCAGTGGGGTAAGAACCTACGAGCAGTACTTC
>TRBV25-1|13|TRBJ2-7|-|many
CATQGPGYYEQYF
TGTGCCACACAGGGCCCGGGGTACTACGAGCAGTACTTC
>TRBV11-2|14|TRBJ1-1|-|many
CASSFPQGRSEAFF
TGTGCCAGCAGCTTTCCGCAGGGTAGGTCTGAAGCTTTCTTT
>TRBV7-9|15|TRBJ2-2|-|few
CASSLGGPDTGELFF
TGTGCCAGCAGCTTAGGAGGTCCGGACACCGGGGAGCTGTTTTTT
>TRBV20-1|13|TRBJ1-4|-|many
CSSLRGDREKLFF
TGCAGTTCGCTGCGTGGGGATAGAGAAAAACTGTTTTTT
>TRBV4-2|16|TRBJ2-1|TRBD2|many
CASSQEAGADYNEQFF
TGTGCCAGCAGCCAGGAAGCGGGGGCGGATTACAATGAGCAGTTCTTC
>TRBV28|12|TRBJ1-2|-|many
CASIESGYGYTF
TGTGCCAGCATCGAGTCGGGCTATGGCTACACCTTC
>TRBV7-9|12|TRBJ1-5|-|-
CASSLAPQPQHF
TGTGCCAGCAGCTTAGCCCCTCAGCCCCAGCATTTT
>TRBV10-3|15|TRBJ2-5|TRBD1|many
CAISFSGTGEETQYF
TGTGCCATCAGTTTTTCCGGGACAGGGGAAGAGACCCAGTACTTC
>TRBV7-2|15|TRBJ2-3|-|-
CASSARRARTDTQYF
TGTGCCAGCAGCGCCCGGAGGGCCCGCACAGATACGCAGTATTTT
>TRBV4-1|15|TRBJ2-2|-|many
CASSQDGRGFGELFF
TGCGCCAGCAGCCAAGATGGGCGGGGATTCGGGGAGCTGTTTTTT
>TRBV7-2|15|TRBJ1-1|-|many
CASSFGPLGDTEAFF
TGTGCCAGCAGTTTCGGCCCTCTGGGGGACACTGAAGCTTTCTTT
>TRBV20-1|12|TRBJ2-4|-|many
CSATGAGNIQYF
TGCAGTGCTACCGGGGCTGGGAACATTCAGTACTTC
>TRBV20-1|16|TRBJ2-5|-|-
CCARDLGRGSQETQYF
TGCTGTGCTAGAGATTTAGGCAGGGGATCCCAAGAGACCCAGTACTTC
>TRBV9|11|TRBJ1-2|-|many
CASSSFGGYTF
TGTGCCAGCAGCTCCTTCGGTGGCTACACCTTC
>TRBV14|12|TRBJ1-2|-|-
CASSRTNYGYTF
TGTGCCAGCTCGAGAACTAACTATGGCTACACCTTC
>TRBV5-1|13|TRBJ2-2|-|few
CASSLTDTGELFF
TGCGCCAGCAGTCTAACAGACACCGGGGAGCTGTTTTTT
>TRBV11-2|17|TRBJ2-5|-|many
CASSLEYRALTRETQYF
TGTGCCAGCAGCTTAGAGTACAGGGCCCTTACCCGGGAGACCCAGTACTTC
>TRBV20-1|16|TRBJ2-1|-|many
CSAQISEPSSYNEQFF
TGCAGTGCCCAGATCAGCGAACCGAGCTCCTACAATGAGCAGTTCTTC
>TRBV9|16|TRBJ2-1|-|many
CASSVGYGGSYNEQFF
TGTGCCAGCAGCGTAGGGTATGGGGGATCCTACAATGAGCAGTTCTTC
>TRBV5-1|14|TRBJ1-1|TRBD1|many
CASSPGQGNTEAFF
TGCGCCAGCAGCCCTGGACAGGGGAACACTGAAGCTTTCTTT
>TRBV7-9|16|TRBJ2-1|TRBD1|many
CASSHGDRRTYNEQFF
TGTGCCAGCAGCCATGGGGACAGGAGGACCTACAATGAGCAGTTCTTC
>TRBV5-1|15|TRBJ2-2|-|many
CASSYLSKLPGELFF
TGCGCCAGCAGCTACTTGAGTAAACTCCCCGGGGAGCTGTTTTTT
>TRBV2|15|TRBJ1-4|-|many
CASSTRGRGGEKLFF
TGTGCCAGCAGTACCCGGGGGAGGGGTGGTGAAAAACTGTTTTTT
>TRBV5-1|14|TRBJ1-1|-|many
CASSLPDINTEAFF
TGCGCCAGCAGCTTACCAGACATAAACACTGAAGCTTTCTTT
>TRBV12-3/TRBV12-4|12|TRBJ2-7|-|many
CASSYRDYEQYF
TGTGCCAGCAGTTACAGGGACTACGAGCAGTACTTC
>TRBV12-3/TRBV12-4|12|TRBJ2-2|-|many
CASTDSGGELFF
TGTGCCAGCACCGATTCGGGCGGGGAGCTGTTTTTT
>TRBV5-1|13|TRBJ2-1|TRBD1|many
CASSLRQGTEQFF
TGCGCCAGCAGCTTGAGACAGGGGACTGAGCAGTTCTTC